The T cell receptor beta chain under discussion was sequenced for a study of blood T cell repertoires in COVID-19 (dated by TCRdb to 2020 to 2022). Describing the broader study: The collaborator samples originated in the United States, Italy and Spain and spanned the acute and convalescent phases of COVID-19. The repertoires were released in a freely available public database meant as a resource for research on the immune response to SARS-CoV-2. Where HLA class I and class II types were available, the types were taken from metadata supplied by the sample provider, not from assay-based typing. Deeply sampled blood TCRbeta repertoires from subjects exposed to, actively infected with, or recovered from COVID-19 were included in the dataset. The sample metadata nearly always contained a de-identified subject ID, COVID-19 status, age in years and sex. The samples were drawn from two sources: the first 160 participants of the ongoing ImmuneRACE study, and some 1,300 subjects contributed by 6 global collaborators. The prospective study material was composed of cDNA or gDNA derived from T cells, B-cell-depleted T cells, or PBMCs. The paper's findings and limits, for the study overall: The quantity of clinical and demographic metadata differed by source and by participant and was supplied without curation.

TCRbeta CDR3 regions were amplified from genomic DNA using the immunoSEQ Assay, a bias-controlled multiplex PCR. In the paper's pipeline: The number of nucleated cells in each sample was estimated by amplification of reference gene primers within the assay. Sequence reads were collapsed and filtered to measure the absolute abundance of every unique TCRbeta CDR3 rearrangement. For each sample, productive Simpson clonality was calculated as the square root of Simpson's diversity index across productive rearrangements. TCRdb holds this immuneACCESS table with in-frame rearrangements only. Some clones are missing; in checked studies, unresolved V genes explain under half, and the rest has no known cause. The V and J calls and clone size are taken from that table; D and trimming were inferred from the DNA. This sample is represented by about 36,000 clones; roughly 78% of them were singletons. Approximately 30% of the sample comes from the top ten.

There are 15 amino acids in the CDR3, from cysteine to phenylalanine inclusive. Only the CDR3 DNA is retained, 45 bases long and in frame from the first base. The germline V gene (reference sequence) provides CDR1 SEHNR and CDR2 FQNEAQ. At the junction V is shortened by 5 bases and J by 2 bases; bases outside the gene matches: 2. Whole blood was collected in K2EDTA tubes by collaborating institutions according to the institutions' own protocols. Collaborator samples were shipped for TCRbeta analysis as frozen whole blood, isolated PBMCs, or DNA extracted from either sample type. Comment on this clone: Its cognate antigen has yet to be identified. Base qualities are not provided; no much larger clone lies one nucleotide away.

Rearrangement joined TRBV7-9 to TRBJ2-6, and TRBD2 aligns with 8 junction nucleotides. Material for sequencing was peripheral blood. This clonotype was sampled from a man aged 55 to 70 with acute or convalescent COVID-19. CDR3 sequence: CASSLSGAGANVLTF. Read as DNA, the sequence is TGTGCCAGCAGCCTTAGCGGGGCTGGGGCCAACGTCCTGACTTTC.